The sequence of this T cell receptor (beta chain) was determined in a study of OX40 agonist ivuxolimab in advanced cancers. Study as a whole: Dose-escalation cases comprised hepatocellular carcinoma, melanoma, renal cell or head and neck cancer.

Measured with immunoSEQ multiplex PCR; TCRdb has only the in-frame clones, and not every one. The sample consists of tens of thousands of clones, approximately 84% of them appearing once. Turning to this clone: Its target is unknown.

Study-level findings and limits: CD4+ and CD8+ blood T cells expanded clonally by week 6 at 0.1 to 3.0 mg/kg. Partial responders at 0.1-3.0 mg/kg showed near-lowest clonal expansion.

With baseline, cycle 4 day 1, and cycle 7 day 1 as timepoints, blood was sampled. The source is an adult with an advanced solid tumor such as melanoma, head and neck, liver or kidney cancer. The source was CD4+ or CD8+ T cells sorted from blood, collected in a trial of the OX40 agonist ivuxolimab.

The CDR3 spells CASSQSVGTGYGYTF. Here the CDR3 DNA reads TGTGCCAGCAGCCAATCCGTGGGGACAGGATATGGCTACACCTTC. V usage is TRBV16 and J usage is TRBJ1-2; 8 bases are shared with TRBD1. Looked up from germline, CDR1 is KGHSY and CDR2 is FQNENV. V lost 0 bases and J lost 5; bases outside the gene matches: 5. The CDR3 spans 15 residues.